The 19 T cell receptor beta chains below come from one sample, sequenced in a study of cytomegalovirus exposure and HLA in healthy donors. Amplification used 60 Vbeta primers and 13 Jbeta primers. Clones were read by immunoSEQ multiplex PCR, and TCRdb kept only the in-frame ones, dropping some. The sample shows approximately 120,000 clones, 55% to 75% of them seen only once. Sequenced sample: PBMCs. The receptor set was obtained from a young man in good health and CMV-seronegative.

V usage is TRBV30 and J usage is TRBJ1-2; 9 positions match TRBD1. The CDR3 loop spans 16 amino acids. V shed 4 bases and J 4 bases; nucleotides not matched to a gene: 13. Germline lookup yields CDR1 GTSNPN and CDR2 SVGIG (reference sequence). The CDR3: CAWTEMIGQGSYGYTF. For the CDR3, the DNA is TGTGCCTGGACGGAGATGATTGGACAGGGGAGCTATGGCTACACCTTC.

The chain is built from TRBV4-1 and TRBJ2-7; a possible D gene is TRBD2 (6 bases). CDR3 length equals 14 residues. The V end lost 1 base, the J end lost 5 bases, and 12 bases lay between the germline ends. Looked up from germline, CDR1 is MGHRA and CDR2 is YSYEKL. The CDR3 here is CASSQGPSGDEQYF. The DNA for the CDR3 is TGCGCCAGCAGCCAAGGACCGTCGGGGGACGAGCAGTACTTC.

The chain employs TRBV6-5 and TRBJ1-2; D is possibly TRBD1 (6 bases). Looked up from germline, CDR1 is MNHEY and CDR2 is SVGAGI. The CDR3 is 14 amino acids. With 5 bases removed from V and 8 bases from J, the gap between germline ends came to 18 bases. CDR3 protein: CASSTWGLGIGYTF. CDR3 nucleotide sequence: TGTGCCAGCAGTACTTGGGGGCTAGGGATAGGCTACACCTTC.

V and J are TRBV9 and TRBJ2-5; 8 nucleotides align to TRBD2. CDR1 SGDLS and CDR2 YYNGEE come from the germline V gene. V was pared by 3 bases and J by 5 bases, with 3 bases of the junction left unmatched. This CDR3 is 13 amino acids long. The CDR3 sequence: CASSAGGEETQYF. The CDR3 DNA reads TGTGCCAGCAGCGCGGGGGGGGAGGAGACCCAGTACTTC.

This clone was detected only once. The rearrangement links TRBV19 to TRBJ1-1, with TRBD1 matching over 8 bases. The CDR3 runs to 15 residues. Looked up from germline, CDR1 is LNHDA and CDR2 is SQIVND (reference sequence). V gave up 4 bases and J gave up 5 bases; unmatched junction bases: 9. In nucleotides, the CDR3 is TGTGCCAGTAGTACCCAAACAGGGGGTTGGACTGAAGCTTTCTTT. Protein product: CASSTQTGGWTEAFF.

The V call is TRBV4-2, the J call TRBJ1-2; D unclear. CDR1 is LGHNA and CDR2 is YNFKEQ in the germline V gene. The length of the CDR3 is 14 residues. Deletions cut 6 bases from V and 4 bases from J, with 15 bases between. The CDR3: CASSPPDEGYGYTF. The DNA for the CDR3 is TGTGCCAGCAGTCCACCGGACGAGGGCTATGGCTACACCTTC.

This clone was recorded only once. The chain carries TRBV6-1 and TRBJ2-3, with 12 bases matching TRBD2. The CDR3 length is 14 residues. With V trimmed by 8 bases and J by 4 bases, 4 bases remained unmatched. Germline-derived CDR1 and CDR2 are MNHNS and SASEGT. CDR3 coding DNA: TGTGCCAGCTCGGGACTAGCGGGTCCAGATACGCAGTATTTT. Amino acids: CASSGLAGPDTQYF.

The gene calls are TRBV28 and TRBJ2-1; D is ambiguous. The CDR3 spans 14 residues. The germline V and J ends were trimmed by 3 bases and 0 bases, with 6 bases remaining between them. Per germline, CDR1 MDHEN and CDR2 SYDVKM. The CDR3 DNA reads TGTGCCAGCAGTTTTTTTAGCTCCTACAATGAGCAGTTCTTC. Protein: CASSFFSSYNEQFF.

This chain connects TRBV5-1 to TRBJ2-7; 12 bases are shared with TRBD1. V trimming: 4 bases; J trimming: 6 bases; junction bases outside the gene matches: 5. This CDR3 is 14 amino acids long. The germline CDR1 and CDR2 sequences are SGHRS and YFSETQ. In DNA form, the CDR3 reads TGCGCCAGCAGCGGGGGACAGGGGGCTGGCGAGCAGTACTTC. Amino acids: CASSGGQGAGEQYF.

The CDR3 region has the DNA TGTGCCAGCAGCGCCCAGGGGGCGGCCACTGAAGCTTTCTTT. Protein product: CASSAQGAATEAFF. The chain recombines TRBV9 with TRBJ1-1, with TRBD1 matching 8 bases. V was clipped by 3 bases and J by 4 bases; unmatched bases: 5. The V gene's germline CDR1 is SGDLS and CDR2 YYNGEE. This CDR3 comprises 14 residues.

V gene TRBV2 combines with J gene TRBJ2-5; TRBD2 matches 10 bases. Trimming at V came to 5 bases and at J to 5 bases, leaving 17 bases not matched to a gene. The CDR3 runs 18 residues. Germline CDR1 is SNHLY and CDR2 is FYNNEI. CDR3 nucleotides: TGTGCCAGCAGTTGGACTAGCGGACACAGTATGATACGCGAGACCCAGTACTTC. It translates to CASSWTSGHSMIRETQYF.

The genes are TRBV7-5 and TRBJ2-3; TRBD2 is the table's D call, not checked against the DNA. TRBV7-5 is listed as a pseudogene. The CDR3 runs 17 residues. CDR3 region: CARSRTRTSGGTDTQYF. DNA for the CDR3: TGTGCCAGAAGCAGAACACGGACTAGCGGGGGCACAGATACGCAGTATTTT.

On this clone: The sample holds other DNA sequences that translate to the same CDR3. The CDR3 bases are TGTGCCAGCAGCTTAAGGACAACCTTTGAGCAGTACTTC. It specifies CASSLRTTFEQYF. J is TRBJ2-7 and V is TRBV7-6; D is possibly TRBD1 (5 bases). The CDR3 is made up of 13 amino acids. Germline loops: CDR1 SGHVS, CDR2 FNYEAQ. Trimming removed 2 bases at V and 7 bases at J, with 12 bases between.

The chain links TRBV14 to TRBJ2-5; TRBD1 matches 9 bases. V dropped 4 bases and J dropped 4; count of bases not matched to a gene: 7. Germline CDR1 SGHDN, CDR2 FVKESK. CDR3 length equals 15 residues. The CDR3 loop is CASSLGTGFGETQYF. The CDR3, as DNA: TGTGCCAGCAGCCTGGGGACAGGGTTTGGAGAGACCCAGTACTTC.

The chain has TRBV19 and TRBJ1-1, with TRBD1 as a possible D gene (5 bases). This CDR3 has 16 amino acids. V dropped 0 bases and J dropped 4 bases, with 15 bases sitting between them. Germline CDR1 is LNHDA and CDR2 is SQIVND (reference sequence). As DNA, the CDR3 is TGTGCCAGTAGTATAGATCCGGGCAGGGTCGGCACTGAAGCTTTCTTT. Protein: CASSIDPGRVGTEAFF. Full variable domain (rest looked up from reference TRBV19 and TRBJ1-1): DGGITQSPKYLFRKEGQNVTLSCEQNLNHDAMYWYRQDPGQGLRLIYYSQIVNDFQKGDIAEGYSVSREKKESFPLTVTSAQKNPTAFYLCASSIDPGRVGTEAFFGQGTRLTVV.

The genes are TRBV15 and TRBJ2-5; 8 positions match TRBD1. This CDR3 region has 18 residues. With 0 bases clipped from V and 2 bases from J, the junction kept 11 bases outside the gene matches. Germline loops: CDR1 LNHNV, CDR2 YYDKDF (reference sequence). CDR3: CATSRERQGKTEQETQYF. CDR3 nucleotide sequence: TGTGCCACCAGCAGAGAACGACAGGGGAAAACAGAGCAAGAGACCCAGTACTTC.

The CDR3 DNA follows: TGCAGCGTTGCGGACAGGGACGAATATGGCTACACCTTC. Its protein is CSVADRDEYGYTF. This chain connects TRBV29-1 to TRBJ1-2; TRBD1 aligns across 8 bases. The CDR3 runs to 13 residues. The V gene end was trimmed by 4 bases and the J gene end by 5 bases; junction bases not matched to a gene: 6. Germline V gene lookup returns CDR1 SQVTM and CDR2 ANQGSEA.

This chain joins TRBV7-9 and TRBJ2-5; TRBD2 aligns across 7 bases. Near its end, the DNA agrees better with TRBJ2-7, so the J call may be wrong. The CDR3 runs to 13 residues. Germline V gives CDR1 SEHNR, CDR2 FQNEAQ (reference sequence). DNA of the CDR3: TGTGCCAGCAGCCCGGGGGGATTCGACGAGCAGTACTTC. This gives the protein CASSPGGFDEQYF.

The V gene is TRBV5-4, the J gene TRBJ1-5; 9 bases map to TRBD1. The CDR3 contains 18 residues. Germline V gene sequence: CDR1 SGHNT, CDR2 YYREEE (reference sequence). Germline trimming cut 0 bases from V and 5 bases from J; bases unmatched to any gene: 12. CDR3: CASSLEPPGQGVDQPQHF. CDR3 nucleotide sequence: TGTGCCAGCAGCTTGGAACCGCCGGGACAGGGAGTGGATCAGCCCCAGCATTTT.